This entry lists 13 T cell receptor beta chains sequenced from one sample in a study of molecular identifiers for immune sequencing clone quantification. Via MiXCR, TCRdb re-called the PCR reads, giving one row per CDR3 protein. The table includes under 600,000 distinct CDR3 sequences, 20% to 25% detected once. The sequencing input was naive CD8+ T cells from blood, with Jurkat cell RNA spiked in. Subset given: FACS-sorted CD8+CD4-CCR7+CD45RA+ naive T cells. Every receptor here comes from a human donor in good health. Some libraries in this study had Jurkat cell RNA spiked in.

This chain links TRBV19 with TRBJ1-5; D unclear. There are 16 residues in the CDR3. The V end lost 2 bases, the J end lost 1 base, and 12 bases lay between the germline ends. Looked up from germline, CDR1 is LNHDA and CDR2 is SQIVND (reference sequence). CDR3 sequence reads: CASSISTRGSNQPQHF. For the CDR3, the DNA is TGTGCCAGTAGTATATCTACCCGAGGGAGCAATCAGCCCCAGCATTTT.

The CDR3 coding sequence is TGCAGTGCTAATCAGGCCAATTTTGGCGAGCAGTACTTC. Translated, it gives CSANQANFGEQYF. V usage is TRBV20-1 and J usage is TRBJ2-7; D is unresolved. V was trimmed by 4 bases and J by 6 bases, leaving 16 bases between them. This CDR3 comprises 13 residues. The germline V gene encodes CDR1 DFQATT and CDR2 SNEGSKA (reference sequence).

The chain links TRBV6-5 to TRBJ1-6, with D possibly TRBD1 on 6 matching bases. Germline lookup yields CDR1 MNHEY and CDR2 SVGAGI. The CDR3 covers 15 residues. V was pared by 2 bases and J by 7 bases, with 12 bases between. The CDR3 DNA reads as TGTGCCAGCAGTTACCTCCTGCAGGGGAATTCACCCCTCCACTTT. It translates to CASSYLLQGNSPLHF.

This clonotype showed up just a few times. Here the CDR3 DNA reads TGTGCCAGCAGTCCCCAATGGGACAGCAATCAGCCCCAGCATTTT. It translates to CASSPQWDSNQPQHF. V usage is TRBV28 and J usage is TRBJ1-5; D might be TRBD1 (5 bases). V shed 5 bases and J shed 1 base, with 12 bases lying between them. Germline CDR1 is MDHEN and CDR2 is SYDVKM. The CDR3 loop spans 15 amino acids.

The genes are TRBV28 and TRBJ2-7, with TRBD1 as a possible D gene (6 bases). CDR3 size: 11 residues. The V end was cut by 10 bases, the J end by 3 bases, with 10 bases between. Germline CDR1 MDHEN, CDR2 SYDVKM. The CDR3 coding sequence is TGTGCCACCGGGACATACTACGAGCAGTACTTC. This encodes CATGTYYEQYF. Based on the CDR3 plus reference TRBV28 and TRBJ2-7, the full variable domain is DVKVTQSSRYLVKRTGEKVFLECVQDMDHENMFWYRQDPGLGLRLIYFSYDVKMKEKGDIPEGYSVSREKKERFSLILESASTNQTSMYLCATGTYYEQYFGPGTRLTVT.

This chain uses TRBV27 with TRBJ2-7, with TRBD2 matching 10 bases. Germline assignment: CDR1 MNHEY and CDR2 SMNVEV (reference sequence). V trimming: 3 bases; J trimming: 0 bases; junction bases outside the gene matches: 5. The CDR3 runs to 16 residues. The CDR3 nucleotides read TGTGCCAGCAGTTTCCTCAGCGGGAGGGCCTCCTACGAGCAGTACTTC. Protein sequence: CASSFLSGRASYEQYF.

This clonotype appeared many times. The chain employs TRBV7-2 and TRBJ2-7; 9 bases agree with TRBD2. CDR3 length: 16 residues. From germline, CDR1 is SGHTA and CDR2 FQGNSA. V lost 2 bases, J lost 0 bases, and 5 bases stayed unmatched. Written as DNA, the CDR3 is TGTGCCAGCAGCTTATGGGGTAGCGGGAGCTCCTACGAGCAGTACTTC. Translating it yields CASSLWGSGSSYEQYF.

This clonotype appeared a few times. The CDR3 loop is CASTPGQGRNTIYF. CDR3 DNA sequence: TGTGCCAGCACCCCGGGGCAGGGGAGAAACACCATATATTTT. The chain recombines TRBV2 with TRBJ1-3, with D perhaps matching TRBD1 (6 bases). V was trimmed by 7 bases and J by 5 bases, leaving 15 bases between them. Germline CDR1 reads SNHLY; CDR2 reads FYNNEI. CDR3 length: 14 amino acids.

This clonotype was seen more than once but under ten times. This chain links TRBV19 with TRBJ1-5, with D uncertain. Germline values: CDR1 LNHDA, CDR2 SQIVND (reference sequence). V gave up 7 bases and J gave up 1 base, with 5 bases separating them. This CDR3 region has 12 residues. CDR3 sequence: CASTDSNQPQHF. CDR3 coding DNA: TGTGCCAGTACGGACAGCAATCAGCCCCAGCATTTT.

The chain has TRBV19 and TRBJ1-5; perhaps TRBD1 as D (5 bases). Trimming took 5 bases from V and 0 from J, leaving 11 bases between them. In germline, CDR1 is LNHDA, CDR2 SQIVND (reference sequence). The CDR3 totals 15 residues. CDR3 sequence: CASSVTEYSNQPQHF. As DNA, the CDR3 is TGTGCCAGTAGTGTGACAGAATATAGCAATCAGCCCCAGCATTTT.

In its sample, this clonotype was seen many times. For the CDR3, the DNA is TGTGCCAGCAGCTTATGGACTCTAGAGCACCAAGAGACCCAGTACTTC. Translation: CASSLWTLEHQETQYF. The chain carries TRBV7-9 and TRBJ2-5, with a weak D call TRBD2 (5 bases). Germline V gene data show CDR1 as SEHNR and CDR2 as FQNEAQ (reference sequence). The CDR3 is made up of 16 amino acids. V was cut by 2 bases and J by 0 bases, with 13 bases left in between.

Points on this clonotype: A read error may be the cause here, since a much bigger clone is one base away. V is TRBV30 and J is TRBJ2-7, with D possibly being TRBD1 or TRBD2 (5 bases each). Germline CDR1 is GTSNPN and CDR2 is SVGIG (reference sequence). This CDR3 spans 15 amino acids. V shed 1 base and J shed 4 bases, with 17 bases lying between them. This CDR3 is CAWSATSGPSYEQYF. CDR3 nucleotide sequence: TGTGCCTGGAGTGCCACGTCGGGGCCGTCATACGAGCAGTACTTC.

About this clonotype: Just one base apart from a much larger clone, this may be a read error. The chain uses TRBV6-2 or TRBV6-3 and TRBJ1-1; 9 bases map to TRBD1. Germline CDR1 and CDR2: MNHEY and SVGEGT. The CDR3 is 15 amino acids. V lost 4 bases, J lost 3 bases, and 6 bases stayed unmatched. As DNA, the CDR3 is TGTGCCAGCAGTTGCTCTTGGACAGGGGACACTGAAGCTTTCTTT. It encodes CASSCSWTGDTEAFF.